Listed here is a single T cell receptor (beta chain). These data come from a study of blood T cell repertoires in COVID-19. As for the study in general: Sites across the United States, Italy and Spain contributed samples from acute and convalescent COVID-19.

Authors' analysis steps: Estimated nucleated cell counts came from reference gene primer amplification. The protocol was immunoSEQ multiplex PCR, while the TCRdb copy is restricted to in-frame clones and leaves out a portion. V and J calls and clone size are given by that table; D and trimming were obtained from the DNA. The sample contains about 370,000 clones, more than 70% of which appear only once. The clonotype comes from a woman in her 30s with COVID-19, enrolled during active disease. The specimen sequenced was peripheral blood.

The CDR3 loop is CASSAGTSGGDTQYF. In nucleotides, the CDR3 is TGTGCCAGCAGTGCCGGGACTAGCGGGGGAGATACGCAGTATTTT. The chain uses TRBV2 and TRBJ2-3; 14 bases map to TRBD2. The CDR3 has 15 residues. J lost 5 bases, V lost 4 bases, and 2 bases had no gene match. Germline V lookup: CDR1 SNHLY, CDR2 FYNNEI.